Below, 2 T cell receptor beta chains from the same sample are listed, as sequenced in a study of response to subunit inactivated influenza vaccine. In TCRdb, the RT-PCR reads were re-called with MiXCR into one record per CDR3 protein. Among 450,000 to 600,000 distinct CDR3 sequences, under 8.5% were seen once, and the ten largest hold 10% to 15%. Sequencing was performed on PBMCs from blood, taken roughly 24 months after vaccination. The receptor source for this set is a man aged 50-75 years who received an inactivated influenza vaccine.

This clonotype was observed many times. For the CDR3, the DNA is TGTGCCAGCCAGGGGGGTTTAACCGGGGAGCTGTTTTTT. This codes for CASQGGLTGELFF. This chain connects TRBV12-3 or TRBV12-4 to TRBJ2-2; possible D gene TRBD1, 7 bases. The V end lost 8 bases, the J end lost 5 bases, and 12 bases lay between the germline ends. This CDR3 spans 13 amino acids.

The CDR3 DNA reads TGTGCCAGCAGTACATTCGAGGGCTCAACGAGCACAGATACGCAGTATTTT. Amino acids: CASSTFEGSTSTDTQYF. The chain recombines TRBV6-1 with TRBJ2-3; D is possibly TRBD2 (5 bases). Germline V lookup: CDR1 MNHNS, CDR2 SASEGT. CDR3 length equals 17 residues. Trimming pared 5 bases from V and 0 bases from J, leaving 18 bases between.